This TCR beta chain was sequenced for a study of cytomegalovirus exposure and HLA in healthy donors. Study-level background: There were fewer than 130 million unique TCR beta sequences, drawn from approximately 180 million T cells, in an earlier analysis. Around 79 million unique TCRs, all from HLA-typed donors, were included in an early release of the data. Study-level findings and limits: The study recorded about 150 TCR beta chains that were cytomegalovirus-associated.

All donors participated as healthy donors of bone marrow. In germline, CDR1 is MNHEY, CDR2 SVGAGI. Trimming took 4 bases from V and 3 from J; bases not matched to a gene: 8. The CDR3 is 15 amino acids. This PCR relied on a set of 60 Vbeta primers and 13 Jbeta primers. Produced via immunoSEQ multiplex PCR; TCRdb's table is partial and in-frame only. The sample comprises under 200,000 clones, approximately 76% of which are singletons, and around 1.5% rests with the top ten. On this clone itself: The antigen is undetermined.

The V call is TRBV6-5, the J call TRBJ2-7; TRBD1 agrees at 8 bases. The sequencing sample was made of PBMCs. This receptor was taken from a man in his sixties in good health and CMV-seronegative. The CDR3 loop is CASSSTGGKLYEQYF. For the CDR3, the DNA is TGTGCCAGCAGTTCTACAGGGGGTAAGCTCTACGAGCAGTACTTC.